This T cell receptor beta chain was obtained from a study of patients and donors after allogeneic stem cell transplantation (dated by TCRdb to about 2020). This clonotype was seen a handful of times. Its antigen has not been determined. Qualities for individual bases were not recorded, and no much larger clone is one base off. Libraries came from RT-PCR. Sequencing was carried out with a NextSeq 550. TCRdb trimmed public reads at Q25 via fastp, called clones via MiXCR and kept in-frame beta chains. Each record represents a unique CDR3 protein, reported with the most common genes and DNA among its rows. The sample table contains about 960,000 distinct CDR3 sequences; only one count was recorded for about a sixth of them. The top ten hold roughly 6.4% of the sample. From cysteine to phenylalanine, the CDR3 is 14 amino acids long. Only the CDR3 part of the read is kept: 42 bases, read in frame from the first base. CDR1 SGHRS and CDR2 YFSETQ are derived from the germline V gene. Between the V and J ends, shortened by 2 bases and 8 bases respectively, the junction contains 13 bases.

The chain couples TRBV5-1 to TRBJ1-4; perhaps TRBD1 is the D gene, with 5 bases matching. The clonotype originates from a human donor who was either an allogeneic HSCT recipient or a stem cell or donor lymphocyte infusion donor (not recorded which). It is not recorded whose cells these are; they may come from a transplant donor. The sequenced sample consisted of blood, either unsorted or a sorted T cell fraction (not recorded which). The CDR3 protein: CASSFDPRGEKLFF. The DNA sequence follows: TGCGCCAGCAGCTTCGACCCTCGGGGCGAAAAACTGTTTTTT.